The 21 T cell receptor beta chains below all came from one sample that was sequenced in a study of T-cell memory formation after mild COVID-19. TCRdb used MiXCR to reprocess the 5' RACE reads, holding one entry per CDR3 protein. The sample carries about 300,000 distinct CDR3 sequences, approximately 19% recorded once. Material for sequencing was PBMCs or a T cell subset sorted from them (not recorded which). The receptors were sampled from a man younger than 35 who had mild COVID-19 (a few samples of this study predate the infection). Cell type and time point are not known.

The chain employs TRBV12-5 and TRBJ2-7; D unresolved. The V end lost 0 bases, the J end lost 6 bases, and 9 bases lay between the germline ends. CDR1 and CDR2 from the germline V gene are LGHNT and FRNRAP. This CDR3 is 13 amino acids long. Here the CDR3 DNA reads TGTGCTAGTGGTTTGGTAACTGGGTCCGAGCAGTACTTC. Translation gives CASGLVTGSEQYF. Full variable domain (remainder filled in from reference TRBV12-5 and TRBJ2-7): DARVTQTPRHKVTEMGQEVTMRCQPILGHNTVFWYRQTMMQGLELLAYFRNRAPLDDSGMPKDRFSAEMPDATLATLKIQPSEPRDSAVYFCASGLVTGSEQYFGPGTRLTVT.

The chain employs TRBV27 and TRBJ1-5; no clear D. This CDR3 has 14 residues. The V end was cut by 3 bases, the J end by 3 bases, with 9 bases between. The germline gives CDR1 MNHEY, CDR2 SMNVEV (reference sequence). CDR3 protein: CASSLRPNNQPQHF. CDR3 in DNA: TGTGCCAGCAGTTTGCGGCCTAACAATCAGCCCCAGCATTTT.

The rearrangement joins TRBV12-3 or TRBV12-4 to TRBJ2-7; unclear D gene. CDR3 length equals 14 residues. V was pared by 3 bases and J by 4 bases, with 13 bases between. CDR3 region: CASSFIETNYEQYF. The DNA for the CDR3 is TGTGCCAGCAGTTTTATAGAAACCAATTACGAGCAGTACTTC.

CDR3 nucleotide sequence: TGTGCCAGCTCACCAGAACAGGGTGGGGGGCAGTACTTC. It is translated as CASSPEQGGGQYF. This sequence joins TRBV18 and TRBJ2-7; a possible D gene is TRBD1 (6 bases). CDR3 size: 13 residues. The germline V and J ends were trimmed by 2 bases and 9 bases, with 14 bases remaining between them. The germline gives CDR1 KGHSH, CDR2 LQKENI. The full variable domain, with the rest looked up from reference TRBV18 and TRBJ2-7, is NAGVMQNPRHLVRRRGQEARLRCSPMKGHSHVYWYRQLPEEGLKFMVYLQKENIIDESGMPKERFSAEFPKEGPSILRIQQVVRGDSAAYFCASSPEQGGGQYFGPGTRLTVT.

The genes are TRBV7-2 and TRBJ2-3; maybe TRBD1 (6 bases). The CDR3 is 16 residues long. Germline CDR1 reads SGHTA; CDR2 reads FQGNSA. V lost 2 bases and J lost 1, with 13 bases in between. The CDR3 region has the DNA TGTGCCAGCAGCTTATTAGGGGGTACAGGCACAGATACGCAGTATTTT. It specifies CASSLLGGTGTDTQYF.

CDR3 bases: TGTGCTAGTGGGGTCTGGACAGGAAACACCATATATTTT. Amino acid sequence: CASGVWTGNTIYF. The genes are TRBV12-5 and TRBJ1-3, with TRBD1 as a possible D gene (5 bases). Germline-derived CDR1 and CDR2 are LGHNT and FRNRAP. The CDR3 totals 13 residues. Trimming cost V 6 bases and J 4 bases, with 10 bases left between them.

The chain recombines TRBV5-1 with TRBJ2-1, with TRBD2 matching 11 bases. Unmatched junction bases numbered 10, after V lost 2 bases and J lost 6 bases. From germline, CDR1 is SGHRS and CDR2 YFSETQ. CDR3 length equals 17 residues. In DNA, the CDR3 is TGCGCCAGCAGCTTAAGACTAGCGGGGCGGGTACGCAATGAGCAGTTCTTC. It translates to CASSLRLAGRVRNEQFF.

This clonotype was seen more than once but under ten times. The rearrangement joins TRBV12-3 or TRBV12-4 to TRBJ1-5; D call uncertain. This CDR3 has 14 residues. V was pared by 2 bases and J by 1 base, with 6 bases between. In DNA, the CDR3 is TGTGCCAGCAGTTTAAACTGGAGCAATCAGCCCCAGCATTTT. Translating it yields CASSLNWSNQPQHF.

The V and J genes are TRBV7-2 and TRBJ1-1; tentatively, D is TRBD1 (5 bases). Trimming left V 6 bases short and J 0 bases short, with 11 bases between. CDR1 is SGHTA, CDR2 FQGNSA, per germline. The CDR3 loop spans 14 amino acids. Here the CDR3 reads CASRSLTVNTEAFF. The CDR3 region has the DNA TGTGCCAGCAGATCCTTGACAGTGAACACTGAAGCTTTCTTT.

This clonotype showed up just a few times. The chain links TRBV4-3 to TRBJ2-5; the D is unclear. Deletions cut 0 bases from V and 2 bases from J, with 7 bases between. The CDR3 runs to 14 residues. CDR1 LGHNA and CDR2 YSLEER come from the germline V gene. As DNA, the CDR3 is TGCGCCAGCAGCCAAGATTTTATACAAGAGACCCAGTACTTC. Translation gives CASSQDFIQETQYF.

The chain is built from TRBV5-4 and TRBJ2-1; D is possibly TRBD2 (6 bases). V was shortened by 1 base and J by 9 bases, with 14 bases between the two germline ends. Germline CDR1 is SGHNT and CDR2 is YYREEE (reference sequence). The CDR3 runs 14 residues. CDR3 loop: CASSLPSALSEQFF. CDR3 coding DNA: TGTGCCAGCAGCTTGCCTAGCGCACTTAGTGAGCAGTTCTTC.

This clonotype has ten or more counts. This chain joins TRBV23-1 and TRBJ2-3; 10 nucleotides match TRBD1. TRBV23-1 is given ORF status, its function remaining uncertain. This CDR3 spans 14 amino acids. V trimming: 6 bases; J trimming: 3 bases; junction bases outside the gene matches: 3. In DNA, the CDR3 is TGCGCCAGCAGCGGACAGGGGGGAACAGATACGCAGTATTTT. Amino acids: CASSGQGGTDTQYF.

This clonotype was counted only a few times. The chain's CDR3 is CASSQGPQRGAYEQYF. DNA for the CDR3: TGTGCCAGCAGCCAAGGTCCGCAGCGGGGGGCTTACGAGCAGTACTTC. The gene calls are TRBV3-1 and TRBJ2-7, with 9 bases lining up with TRBD2. The CDR3 has 16 amino acids. V lost 1 base to trimming and J lost 4 bases; unmatched junction nucleotides: 8. Per the germline V gene, CDR1 is LGHDT and CDR2 is YNNKEL (reference sequence).

The genes are TRBV4-1 and TRBJ2-5; tentatively, D is TRBD1 or TRBD2 (5 bases each). Germline CDR1 and CDR2: MGHRA and YSYEKL. The ends were cut back, 1 base at V and 5 bases at J, with 23 bases in the middle. The CDR3 is 18 residues long. CDR3: CASSQGPTGTTWGETQYF. Written as DNA, the CDR3 is TGCGCCAGCAGCCAAGGACCCACCGGGACCACCTGGGGGGAGACCCAGTACTTC.

This clonotype showed up many times. V and J are TRBV5-1 and TRBJ2-1; no clear D gene. This CDR3 has 12 residues. The germline V and J ends were trimmed by 5 bases and 8 bases, with 11 bases remaining between them. Germline CDR1 reads SGHRS; CDR2 reads YFSETQ. The CDR3 protein is CASRAGGDEQFF. DNA of the CDR3: TGCGCCAGCAGAGCAGGCGGCGATGAGCAGTTCTTC.

In its sample, this clonotype was seen a few times. The chain is built from TRBV7-6 and TRBJ1-6; no firm D call. This CDR3 contains 17 residues. CDR1 is SGHVS and CDR2 is FNYEAQ in the germline V gene. Trimming removed 1 base at V and 7 bases at J, with 17 bases between. DNA for the CDR3: TGTGCCAGCAGCTTAGAGGTCCCCCGGGGAGGAAATTCACCCCTCCACTTT. It specifies CASSLEVPRGGNSPLHF.

This chain connects TRBV7-2 to TRBJ1-5, with D uncertain. V was trimmed by 5 bases and J by 5 bases, leaving 13 bases between them. Germline-derived CDR1 and CDR2 are SGHTA and FQGNSA. This CDR3 is 14 amino acids long. In DNA, the CDR3 is TGTGCCAGCAGCCGAAACGACGGGGATCAGCCCCAGCATTTT. This codes for CASSRNDGDQPQHF.

The table lists this clonotype with a few counts. The CDR3, as DNA: TGTGCCAGCAGCCGGACAGGGCCCTATAATTCACCCCTCCACTTT. This sequence encodes CASSRTGPYNSPLHF. The chain recombines TRBV7-3 with TRBJ1-6, with TRBD1 identical over 8 bases. After removal of 5 bases from V and 2 bases from J, the junction contained 2 bases not matched to a gene. Germline lookup yields CDR1 SGHTA and CDR2 FQGTGA. The CDR3 runs 15 residues.

This clonotype was seen a few times. The chain links TRBV12-3 or TRBV12-4 to TRBJ2-7, with D uncertain. Trimming shortened V by 0 bases and J by 7 bases, and 4 bases separated the two germline ends. This CDR3 has 11 amino acids. CDR3 nucleotide sequence: TGTGCCAGCAGTTTAGCCTGGGAGCAGTACGTC. Amino acids: CASSLAWEQYV.

The gene calls are TRBV27 and TRBJ2-2, with a possible D match to TRBD1 (5 bases). The CDR3 covers 14 residues. The ends were cut back, 6 bases at V and 1 base at J, with 9 bases in the middle. The germline V gene has CDR1 MNHEY and CDR2 SMNVEV (reference sequence). CDR3: CASRPGWNTGELFF. CDR3 coding DNA: TGTGCCAGCAGGCCAGGGTGGAACACCGGGGAGCTGTTTTTT.

This clonotype was picked up a small number of times. This chain connects TRBV11-1 to TRBJ2-3; no reliable D call. Per the germline V gene, CDR1 is SGHAT and CDR2 is FQDESV (reference sequence). The CDR3 is 15 residues long. V was clipped by 3 bases and J by 0 bases, with 10 bases between them. The CDR3 DNA reads as TGTGCCAGCAGCTTTGAGGCGGATAGCACAGATACGCAGTATTTT. Its protein is CASSFEADSTDTQYF.